A single sample is the source of the 3 T cell receptor beta chains below, sequenced in a study of blood T cell repertoires in COVID-19 (TCRdb year 2020). Library construction relied on the immunoSEQ multiplex PCR assay. TCRdb took over this immuneACCESS table, retaining in-frame rearrangements with V and J assigned. Such tables are incomplete; in checked studies, under half of the missing clones stem from an unresolved V gene, and the remainder is unexplained. The sample table lists under 350,000 clones, around 90% of them with a count of one. The ten largest make up 6.8% of the sample. Specimen: peripheral blood. These TCRs come from a woman aged 30 to 39 with COVID-19, enrolled during active disease.

This sequence joins TRBV6-4 and TRBJ1-4; 7 nucleotides align to TRBD1. Looked up from germline, CDR1 is MRHNA and CDR2 is SNTAGT. The CDR3 contains 15 residues. Trimming removed 6 bases from V and 3 bases from J; junction bases left unmatched: 7. DNA for the CDR3: TGTGCCAGCAGGCGAACAGGGGATGCTAATGAAAAACTGTTTTTT. Translated: CASRRTGDANEKLFF.

This clone appeared a few times. The chain is built from TRBV4-1 and TRBJ2-1, with D possibly matching TRBD2 (5 bases). V shed 4 bases and J shed 0 bases, with 16 bases lying between them. The CDR3 covers 17 residues. CDR1 and CDR2 from the germline V gene are MGHRA and YSYEKL. CDR3 residues: CASSPSGSGSSYNEQFF. As DNA, the CDR3 is TGCGCCAGCAGCCCCTCGGGAAGCGGTAGCTCCTACAATGAGCAGTTCTTC.

The chain employs TRBV30 and TRBJ1-1; perhaps TRBD1 as D (6 bases). Germline CDR1 GTSNPN, CDR2 SVGIG (reference sequence). V was trimmed by 4 bases and J by 3 bases, leaving 9 bases between them. This CDR3 contains 12 residues. DNA of the CDR3: TGTGCCTGGATCAGGGGTTACACTGAAGCTTTCTTT. This encodes CAWIRGYTEAFF.